This T cell receptor (beta chain) derives from a study of T cell repertoires in cytomegalovirus infection. The wider study: Indications of both CMV infection and matching HLA type were provided by public TCR beta signatures.

One entry per CDR3 protein, called by TCRdb with MiXCR from the reads. The sample lists approximately 190,000 distinct CDR3 sequences; approximately 30% were seen once. Study-wide findings and caveats: In two of eight donors, the top clonotype was HLA-C-restricted CMV-specific.

Regarding this clonotype: Its antigen remains unidentified.

The sequence was obtained from a human donor in good health (CMV status not recorded). Some clones in this sample may be carry-over from other donors' samples. The sample comprised PBMCs.

The CDR3 DNA reads as TGTGCCAGCAGCTTCAAACCAGGGACGGCGGAGACCCAGTACTTC. Encoded protein: CASSFKPGTAETQYF. The gene calls are TRBV7-4 and TRBJ2-5; D possibly uses TRBD1 or TRBD2 (5 bases each). The V gene lost 3 bases and the J gene lost 5 bases, with 16 bases spanning the gap. Germline V lookup: CDR1 SGHVT, CDR2 SQSDAQ. CDR3 length equals 15 residues.